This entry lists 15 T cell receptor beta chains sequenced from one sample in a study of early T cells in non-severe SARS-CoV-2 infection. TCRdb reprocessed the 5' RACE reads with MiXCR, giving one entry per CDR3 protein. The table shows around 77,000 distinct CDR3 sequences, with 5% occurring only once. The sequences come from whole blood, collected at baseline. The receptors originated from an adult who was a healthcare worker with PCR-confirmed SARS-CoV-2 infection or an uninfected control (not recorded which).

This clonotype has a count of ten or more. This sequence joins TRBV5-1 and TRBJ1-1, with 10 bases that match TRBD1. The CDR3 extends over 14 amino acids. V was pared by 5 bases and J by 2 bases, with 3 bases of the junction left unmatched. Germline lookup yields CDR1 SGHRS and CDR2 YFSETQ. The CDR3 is CASSSTGGNTEAFF. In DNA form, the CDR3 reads TGCGCCAGCAGTTCGACAGGGGGCAACACTGAAGCTTTCTTT. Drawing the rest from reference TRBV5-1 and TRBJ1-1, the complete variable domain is KAGVTQTPRYLIKTRGQQVTLSCSPISGHRSVSWYQQTPGQGLQFLFEYFSETQRNKGNFPGRFSGRQFSNSRSEMNVSTLELGDSALYLCASSSTGGNTEAFFGQGTRLTVV.

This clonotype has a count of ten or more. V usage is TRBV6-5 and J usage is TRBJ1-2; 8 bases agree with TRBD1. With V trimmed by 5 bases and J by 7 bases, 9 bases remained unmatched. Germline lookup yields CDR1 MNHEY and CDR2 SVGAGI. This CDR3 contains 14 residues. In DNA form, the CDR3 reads TGTGCCAGCAGTCGCGGACAGGGCGGACGTGGCTACACCTTC. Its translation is CASSRGQGGRGYTF.

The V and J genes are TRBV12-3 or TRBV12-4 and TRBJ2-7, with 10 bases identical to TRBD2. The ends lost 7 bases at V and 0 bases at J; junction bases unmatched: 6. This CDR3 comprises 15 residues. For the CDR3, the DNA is TGTGCCAGCACCAGGACTAGCGGCAACTCCTACGAGCAGTACTTC. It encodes CASTRTSGNSYEQYF.

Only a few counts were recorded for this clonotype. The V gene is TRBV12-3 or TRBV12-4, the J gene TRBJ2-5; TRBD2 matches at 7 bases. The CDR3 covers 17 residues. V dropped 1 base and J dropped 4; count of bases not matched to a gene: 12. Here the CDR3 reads CASSLGGGGLEGETQYF. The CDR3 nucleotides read TGTGCCAGCAGTTTAGGGGGGGGTGGCCTGGAAGGAGAGACCCAGTACTTC.

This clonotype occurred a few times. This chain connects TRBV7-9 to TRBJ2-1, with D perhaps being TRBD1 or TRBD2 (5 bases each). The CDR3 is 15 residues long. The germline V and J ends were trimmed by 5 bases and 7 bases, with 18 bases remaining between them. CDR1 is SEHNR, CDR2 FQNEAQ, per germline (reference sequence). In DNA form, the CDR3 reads TGTGCCAGCAGCCCTCGATGGGGGTTACGGAATGAGCAGTTCTTC. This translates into CASSPRWGLRNEQFF.

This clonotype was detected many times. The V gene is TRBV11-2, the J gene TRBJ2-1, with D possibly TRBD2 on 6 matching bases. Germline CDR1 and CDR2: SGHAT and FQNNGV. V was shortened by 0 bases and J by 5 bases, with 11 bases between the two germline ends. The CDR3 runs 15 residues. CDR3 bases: TGTGCCAGCAGCTTAGAGGCGCGGGAAAACAATGAGCAGTTCTTC. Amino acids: CASSLEARENNEQFF.

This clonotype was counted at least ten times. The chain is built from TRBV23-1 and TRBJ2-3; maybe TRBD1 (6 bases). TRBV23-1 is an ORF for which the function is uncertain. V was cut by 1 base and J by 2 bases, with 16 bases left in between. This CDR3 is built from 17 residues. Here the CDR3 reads CASSQYLETGYTDTQYF. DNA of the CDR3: TGCGCCAGCAGTCAATACTTGGAGACAGGCTACACAGATACGCAGTATTTT.

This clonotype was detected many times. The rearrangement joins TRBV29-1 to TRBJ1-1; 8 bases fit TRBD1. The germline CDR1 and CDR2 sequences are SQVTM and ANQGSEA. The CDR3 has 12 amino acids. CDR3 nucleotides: TGCACCACAGGGGGGATGAACACTGAAGCTTTCTTT. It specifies CTTGGMNTEAFF.

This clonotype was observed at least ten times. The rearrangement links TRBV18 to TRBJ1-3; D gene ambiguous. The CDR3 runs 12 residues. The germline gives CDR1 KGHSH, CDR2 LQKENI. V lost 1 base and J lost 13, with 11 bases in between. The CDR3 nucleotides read TGTGCCAGCTCACCACAAAGGGAACAGATATATTTT. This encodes CASSPQREQIYF.

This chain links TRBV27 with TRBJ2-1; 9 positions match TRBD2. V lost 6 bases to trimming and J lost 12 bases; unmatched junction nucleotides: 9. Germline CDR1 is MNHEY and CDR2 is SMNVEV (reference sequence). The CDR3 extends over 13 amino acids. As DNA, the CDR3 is TGTGCCAGCAGCCCCCCGGGACTAGCTCCGCAGTTCTTC. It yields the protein CASSPPGLAPQFF.

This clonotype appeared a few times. CDR3 loop: CASSLWGPPYNEQFF. The CDR3 bases are TGTGCCAGCAGTTTGTGGGGACCACCCTACAATGAGCAGTTCTTC. The genes are TRBV12-3 or TRBV12-4 and TRBJ2-1; TRBD1 or TRBD2 may be the D gene (5 bases each). The CDR3 loop spans 15 amino acids. Deletions cut 3 bases from V and 2 bases from J, with 11 bases between.

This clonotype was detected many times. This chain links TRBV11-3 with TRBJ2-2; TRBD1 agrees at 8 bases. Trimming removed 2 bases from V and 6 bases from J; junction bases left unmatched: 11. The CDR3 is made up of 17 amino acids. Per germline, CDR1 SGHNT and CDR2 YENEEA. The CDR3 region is CASSLRQGAPSSGELFF. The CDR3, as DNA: TGTGCCAGCAGCTTAAGGCAGGGGGCTCCATCTTCCGGGGAGCTGTTTTTT.

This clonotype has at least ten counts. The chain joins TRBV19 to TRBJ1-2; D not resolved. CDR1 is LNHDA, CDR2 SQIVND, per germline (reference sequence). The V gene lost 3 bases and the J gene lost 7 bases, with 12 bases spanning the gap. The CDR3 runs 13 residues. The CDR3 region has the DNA TGTGCCAGTAGTATGAGTAACAGCGGTGGCTACACCTTC. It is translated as CASSMSNSGGYTF.

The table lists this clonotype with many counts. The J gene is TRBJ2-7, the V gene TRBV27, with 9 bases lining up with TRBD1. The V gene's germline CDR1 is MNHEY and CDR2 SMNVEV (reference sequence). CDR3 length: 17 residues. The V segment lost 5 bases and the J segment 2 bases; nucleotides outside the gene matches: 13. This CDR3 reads CASSPLIGGTGPYEQYF. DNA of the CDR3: TGTGCCAGCAGTCCTCTGATAGGGGGGACAGGGCCCTACGAGCAGTACTTC.

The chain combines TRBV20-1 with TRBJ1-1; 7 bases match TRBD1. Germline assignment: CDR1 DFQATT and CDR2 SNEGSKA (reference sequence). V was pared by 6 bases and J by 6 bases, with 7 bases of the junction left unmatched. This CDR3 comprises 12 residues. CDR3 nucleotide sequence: TGCAGTGCCACCCAGGGGGGCGCTGAAGCTTTCTTT. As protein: CSATQGGAEAFF.